The next 10 T cell receptor beta chains were all read from a single sample in a study of T cell changes during pregnancy in multiple sclerosis. This table comes from immunoSEQ multiplex PCR, and its TCRdb copy is limited to in-frame clones, with some not included. Of around 63,000 clones detected, roughly 92% appear once; the ten largest clones hold around 3%. The starting material was peripheral blood, obtained in the third trimester of pregnancy. The receptors were sampled from a female donor in good health, enrolled as a control in a pregnancy study.

The rearrangement joins TRBV7-9 to TRBJ1-1; possibly TRBD1 for D (5 bases). V shed 6 bases and J shed 0 bases, with 11 bases lying between them. The CDR3 consists of 14 residues. The germline V gene has CDR1 SEHNR and CDR2 FQNEAQ (reference sequence). This CDR3 reads CASSRIRVNTEAFF. CDR3 coding DNA: TGTGCCAGCAGTCGGATCAGGGTGAACACTGAAGCTTTCTTT.

This chain uses TRBV7-3 with TRBJ2-3, with 7 bases lining up with TRBD2. Per the germline V gene, CDR1 is SGHTA and CDR2 is FQGTGA. The CDR3 totals 15 residues. The V and J ends lost 2 bases and 6 bases, in that order; junction bases with no gene match: 8. CDR3 sequence (DNA): TGTGCCAGCAGCTTAGAAGCGGGGTCGGTTGATACGCAGTATTTT. Its protein is CASSLEAGSVDTQYF.

V usage is TRBV14 and J usage is TRBJ2-7; 7 nucleotides agree with TRBD1. Germline CDR1 and CDR2: SGHDN and FVKESK. The CDR3 runs to 14 residues. Trimming cost V 4 bases and J 2 bases; bases outside gene matches: 5. The CDR3 is CASSPRQGAYEQYF. CDR3 nucleotide sequence: TGTGCCAGCAGCCCTCGACAGGGAGCCTACGAGCAGTACTTC.

The chain has TRBV4-3 and TRBJ1-4; 7 nucleotides agree with TRBD1. The ends lost 6 bases at V and 6 bases at J; junction bases unmatched: 13. The CDR3 has 16 residues. CDR1 is LGHNA, CDR2 YSLEER, per germline. The DNA of the CDR3 is TGCGCCAGCAGATTACACTCCGGGACAGATGATGAAAAACTGTTTTTT. Encoded protein: CASRLHSGTDDEKLFF.

The chain recombines TRBV6-5 with TRBJ2-7; 8 bases map to TRBD2. This CDR3 region has 15 residues. CDR1 and CDR2 (germline): MNHEY, SVGAGI. V lost 6 bases, J lost 3 bases, and 10 bases stayed unmatched. The CDR3 sequence: CASRPLSSGSYEQYF. The CDR3 bases are TGTGCCAGCAGACCTCTATCGAGCGGGAGCTACGAGCAGTACTTC.

The chain employs TRBV28 and TRBJ2-3; D possibly corresponds to TRBD2 (5 bases). The CDR3 length is 15 residues. CDR1 and CDR2 from the germline V gene are MDHEN and SYDVKM. V was trimmed by 7 bases and J by 0 bases, leaving 14 bases between them. As DNA, the CDR3 is TGTGCCAGCACCCGGGGTGTAGCTAGCACAGATACGCAGTATTTT. Translated: CASTRGVASTDTQYF. Looking up the rest from reference TRBV28 and TRBJ2-3 gives the full variable domain: DVKVTQSSRYLVKRTGEKVFLECVQDMDHENMFWYRQDPGLGLRLIYFSYDVKMKEKGDIPEGYSVSREKKERFSLILESASTNQTSMYLCASTRGVASTDTQYFGPGTRLTVL.

The CDR3 coding sequence is TGTGCCAGCAGCCAAGCGGGAGCAGATACGCAGTATTTT. Protein: CASSQAGADTQYF. The chain recombines TRBV4-2 with TRBJ2-3; perhaps TRBD2 as D (6 bases). Germline V gene lookup returns CDR1 LGHNA and CDR2 YNFKEQ. V lost 1 base and J 4 bases, leaving 6 bases between the germline ends. This CDR3 is built from 13 residues.

The chain is built from TRBV19 and TRBJ1-1; TRBD1 matches 12 bases. Unmatched junction bases numbered 7, after V lost 8 bases and J lost 3 bases. The CDR3 has 15 residues. Germline loops: CDR1 LNHDA, CDR2 SQIVND (reference sequence). The CDR3 loop is CASPGQGAGDTEAFF. The DNA of the CDR3 is TGTGCCAGTCCGGGACAGGGGGCCGGGGACACTGAAGCTTTCTTT. Based on the CDR3 plus reference TRBV19 and TRBJ1-1, the full variable domain is DGGITQSPKYLFRKEGQNVTLSCEQNLNHDAMYWYRQDPGQGLRLIYYSQIVNDFQKGDIAEGYSVSREKKESFPLTVTSAQKNPTAFYLCASPGQGAGDTEAFFGQGTRLTVV.

This clone was seen just once. The V and J genes are TRBV30 and TRBJ2-7; a weak D match, TRBD2 (5 bases). The CDR3 has 13 residues. Germline loops: CDR1 GTSNPN, CDR2 SVGIG (reference sequence). V lost 1 base and J 4 bases, leaving 11 bases between the germline ends. The CDR3 DNA follows: TGTGCCTGGAGTGATCGACTAACTTACGAGCAGTACTTC. As protein: CAWSDRLTYEQYF.

This clone was seen only a few times. The CDR3 DNA sequence: TGTGCCAGTAGTATTGGCGGAGAGGCAGATACGCAGTATTTT. Translation: CASSIGGEADTQYF. V and J are TRBV19 and TRBJ2-3; D gene uncertain. Trimming removed 3 bases at V and 4 bases at J, with 11 bases between. The V gene's germline CDR1 is LNHDA and CDR2 SQIVND (reference sequence). CDR3 size: 14 residues.